This TCR beta chain came from a study of Ad26.COV2.S vaccination and SARS-CoV-2 variants. Study context: The trial was COV1001 and the donor's arm was Ad26.COV2.S.

Germline V CDR1 and CDR2: SNHLY, FYNNEI. This CDR3 has 17 residues. V gave up 6 bases and J gave up 3 bases; unmatched junction bases: 9. Treatment reported: about 20 received Ad26.COV2.S at low or high dose, single or two shots; about five received placebo; per-sample allocation not given. It was on day 63 after the first vaccine or placebo injection that samples were taken. The sample came from a Boston adult aged 18-55 years. Data came from immunoSEQ multiplex PCR; TCRdb stores just in-frame clones and leaves some out. The table shows approximately 420,000 clones, with roughly nine tenths occurring only once.

The V gene is TRBV2, the J gene TRBJ1-3, with 12 bases fitting TRBD1. The source is a person aged 18 to 65 who received the Ad26.COV2.S COVID-19 vaccine or a placebo. Source: peripheral blood, taken in a trial of Ad26.COV2.S vaccine versus placebo. CDR3 in DNA: TGTGCCAGCAGGGATCCGGGACAGGGGGCTAGTGGAAACACCATATATTTT. It translates to CASRDPGQGASGNTIYF.